The next 20 T cell receptor beta chains were all read from a single sample in a study of blood T cell repertoires in COVID-19. Only in-frame clones appear in the TCRdb table, and some are missing; sequencing was by immunoSEQ multiplex PCR. This sample has about 280,000 clones, with roughly nine tenths found just once. Input material: peripheral blood. All receptors come from a woman between 25 and 40 years old with COVID-19, enrolled during active disease.

V and J are TRBV11-2 and TRBJ1-3; D unresolved. The CDR3 has 13 residues. The germline V gene encodes CDR1 SGHAT and CDR2 FQNNGV. V lost 6 bases to trimming and J lost 4 bases, with 10 bases between them. The CDR3 coding sequence is TGTGCCAGCAGTTACGCGGGCGGAAACACCATATATTTT. Its translation: CASSYAGGNTIYF.

The chain is built from TRBV7-9 and TRBJ2-2; 9 bases are a match to TRBD1. J was trimmed by 3 bases and V by 4 bases; bases with no gene match: 12. The CDR3 spans 18 residues. Germline-derived CDR1 and CDR2 are SEHNR and FQNEAQ (reference sequence). The CDR3 region has the DNA TGTGCCAGCAGCTACCCCGGGACAGGGCGGTGGGACACCGGGGAGCTGTTTTTT. Its translation: CASSYPGTGRWDTGELFF.

The chain employs TRBV5-4 and TRBJ2-7, with 9 bases fitting TRBD2. V shed 7 bases, J shed 7 bases, and the junction held 15 bases outside the gene matches. Germline V CDR1 and CDR2: SGHNT, YYREEE (reference sequence). The CDR3 has 15 amino acids. The CDR3 spells CASRMAGGPLLEQYF. For the CDR3, the DNA is TGTGCCAGCCGCATGGCGGGGGGGCCCCTTTTGGAGCAGTACTTC.

The J gene is TRBJ1-4, the V gene TRBV7-9, with no clear D. Germline loops: CDR1 SEHNR, CDR2 FQNEAQ (reference sequence). Trimming cost V 1 base and J 13 bases, with 10 bases left between them. The CDR3 contains 12 residues. CDR3 nucleotide sequence: TGTGCCAGCAGCTTAGATGGTGGGAGACTGTTTTTT. Its protein product is CASSLDGGRLFF.

The J gene is TRBJ1-1, the V gene TRBV19; the D gene is possibly TRBD1 (5 bases). Trimming pared 1 base from V and 7 bases from J, leaving 13 bases between. This CDR3 is built from 14 residues. Per germline, CDR1 LNHDA and CDR2 SQIVND (reference sequence). The CDR3 nucleotides read TGTGCCAGTAGTATAGGGGCAGGGAATATTGAAGCTTTCTTT. This codes for CASSIGAGNIEAFF.

The genes are TRBV6-5 and TRBJ2-7; maybe TRBD2 (6 bases). Germline V lookup: CDR1 MNHEY, CDR2 SVGAGI. The CDR3 is 15 amino acids. The V gene lost 6 bases and the J gene lost 2 bases, with 17 bases spanning the gap. CDR3 in DNA: TGTGCCAGCAGCCCCGGGACTGGGGTTACCTACGAGCAGTACTTC. Its protein is CASSPGTGVTYEQYF.

This chain uses TRBV15 with TRBJ2-7; a possible D gene is TRBD2 (7 bases). The CDR3 extends over 12 amino acids. V lost 5 bases and J lost 6, with 11 bases in between. The germline gives CDR1 LNHNV, CDR2 YYDKDF (reference sequence). The CDR3 here is CATSSGGGEQYF. DNA of the CDR3: TGTGCCACCAGCTCGGGGGGCGGCGAGCAGTACTTC.

This rearrangement joins TRBV3-1 (or the pseudogene TRBV3-2) to TRBJ2-7, with a tentative D call TRBD2 (5 bases). V gave up 0 bases and J gave up 5 bases, with 17 bases separating them. The V gene's germline CDR1 is LGHDT and CDR2 YNNKEL (reference sequence). CDR3 length: 16 amino acids. The CDR3 coding sequence is TGTGCCAGCAGCCAAGAGCGAGGGAAAGTGGGCCACGAGCAGTACTTC. This encodes CASSQERGKVGHEQYF.

This chain joins TRBV15 and TRBJ1-1; D may be TRBD1 (5 bases). The CDR3 runs 13 residues. Trimming took 8 bases from V and 6 from J, leaving 16 bases between them. Germline CDR1 LNHNV, CDR2 YYDKDF (reference sequence). CDR3 protein: CATGGGEKAEAFF. The CDR3 region has the DNA TGTGCCACCGGTGGAGGGGAGAAAGCTGAAGCTTTCTTT.

The V gene is TRBV2, the J gene TRBJ2-4; TRBD2 is a possible D gene (7 bases). Deletions cut 6 bases from V and 5 bases from J, with 17 bases between. The CDR3 sequence is 15 residues long. Germline V gene data show CDR1 as SNHLY and CDR2 as FYNNEI. CDR3 protein: CASRGGTIRENIQYF. CDR3 nucleotide sequence: TGTGCCAGCAGGGGAGGGACAATCCGCGAAAACATTCAGTACTTC.

The sample holds one count of this clone. The chain couples TRBV7-8 to TRBJ2-1, with a tentative D call TRBD2 (5 bases). Trimming left V 4 bases short and J 8 bases short, with 9 bases between. This CDR3 is 12 amino acids long. Germline lookup yields CDR1 SGHVS and CDR2 FQNEAQ. The CDR3 nucleotides are TGTGCCAGCAGCTCACGGGGTGATGAGCAGTTCTTC. Its translation is CASSSRGDEQFF. The variable domain in full, with the rest retrieved from reference TRBV7-8 and TRBJ2-1, is GAGVSQSPRYKVAKRGQDVALRCDPISGHVSLFWYQQALGQGPEFLTYFQNEAQLDKSGLPSDRFFAERPEGSVSTLKIQRTQQEDSAVYLCASSSRGDEQFFGPGTRLTVL.

This chain uses TRBV24-1 with TRBJ1-2, with 7 bases lining up with TRBD1. After removal of 2 bases from V and 5 bases from J, the junction contained 7 bases not matched to a gene. The CDR3 contains 15 residues. Germline V gene lookup returns CDR1 KGHDR and CDR2 SFDVKD. In nucleotides, the CDR3 is TGTGCCACCAGTGATTCCAAGACAGGGACTTATGGCTACACCTTC. It encodes CATSDSKTGTYGYTF.

V is TRBV18 and J is TRBJ1-2; D is perhaps TRBD1 (6 bases). This CDR3 comprises 12 residues. V dropped 6 bases and J dropped 8 bases, with 13 bases sitting between them. Germline V gene sequence: CDR1 KGHSH, CDR2 LQKENI. CDR3 loop: CASSRRGGGYTF. For the CDR3, the DNA is TGTGCCAGCTCCCGGAGAGGGGGAGGCTACACCTTC.

V usage is TRBV2 and J usage is TRBJ2-1; 10 bases are a match to TRBD2. V dropped 6 bases and J dropped 6; count of bases not matched to a gene: 5. The length of the CDR3 is 14 residues. CDR1 is SNHLY, CDR2 FYNNEI, per germline. The CDR3 DNA sequence: TGTGCCAGCAGGAGCGGGGGGGCCATCAATGAGCAGTTCTTC. It encodes CASRSGGAINEQFF. Using reference TRBV2 and TRBJ2-1 for the parts outside the CDR3, the full variable domain is EPEVTQTPSHQVTQMGQEVILRCVPISNHLYFYWYRQILGQKVEFLVSFYNNEISEKSEIFDDQFSVERPDGSNFTLKIRSTKLEDSAMYFCASRSGGAINEQFFGPGTRLTVL.

The rearrangement joins TRBV5-4 to TRBJ2-2; the match to TRBD2 covers 7 bases. There are 14 residues in the CDR3. CDR1 and CDR2 from the germline V gene are SGHNT and YYREEE (reference sequence). The CDR3 region has the DNA TGTGCATCAACCAGCGGGGCGAACACCGGGGAGCTGTTTTTT. Encoded protein: CASTSGANTGELFF.

The genes are TRBV4-1 and TRBJ2-3; 8 positions match TRBD2. V was clipped by 4 bases and J by 7 bases; unmatched bases: 7. The germline V gene encodes CDR1 MGHRA and CDR2 YSYEKL. This CDR3 has 14 amino acids. CDR3 region: CASSPGRTSHTQYF. CDR3 bases: TGCGCCAGCAGCCCCGGCCGGACTAGCCATACGCAGTATTTT.

The count of this clone is one. This chain links TRBV7-2 with TRBJ2-1; no definite D call. The CDR3 extends over 14 amino acids. V was shortened by 0 bases and J by 7 bases, with 10 bases between the two germline ends. The germline V gene has CDR1 SGHTA and CDR2 FQGNSA. The CDR3 nucleotides read TGTGCCAGCAGCTTAGCTTCTCCCCTAAATGAGCAGTTCTTC. Residues: CASSLASPLNEQFF.

The V and J genes are TRBV18 and TRBJ2-2; 7 bases are shared with TRBD1. V lost 3 bases, J lost 4 bases, and 5 bases stayed unmatched. Looked up from germline, CDR1 is KGHSH and CDR2 is LQKENI. The CDR3 is 15 amino acids. CDR3 nucleotide sequence: TGTGCCAGCTCACCCGGGACAGCCGCCACCGGGGAGCTGTTTTTT. Translated, it gives CASSPGTAATGELFF.

The chain uses TRBV7-9 and TRBJ1-6; D gene ambiguous. The CDR3 is 12 amino acids. Germline V gene data show CDR1 as SEHNR and CDR2 as FQNEAQ (reference sequence). Trimming removed 10 bases at V and 6 bases at J, with 10 bases between. CDR3 sequence: CATRSGNSPLHF. As DNA, the CDR3 is TGTGCCACCCGGTCGGGTAATTCACCCCTCCACTTT.

This chain links TRBV3-1 (or the pseudogene TRBV3-2) with TRBJ1-2, with D possibly TRBD1 on 6 matching bases. Trimming removed 1 base at V and 3 bases at J, with 18 bases between. Germline V gene lookup returns CDR1 LGHDT and CDR2 YNNKEL (reference sequence). The CDR3 totals 17 residues. CDR3 sequence reads: CASSQVEPRGTYYGYTF. The CDR3, as DNA: TGTGCCAGCAGCCAAGTGGAGCCTAGGGGGACCTACTATGGCTACACCTTC.